This entry is about one T cell receptor (beta chain). Trimming at V came to 4 bases and at J to 1 base, leaving 2 bases not matched to a gene. The CDR3 runs 15 residues. Looked up from germline, CDR1 is MNHEY and CDR2 is SVGAGI. The data were taken from a study of blood T cell repertoires in COVID-19. Study details: The study drew acute and convalescent COVID-19 samples from the United States, Italy and Spain.

How the authors handled the data: Amplification with reference gene primers provided the estimates of nucleated cell counts. The assay was immunoSEQ multiplex PCR, and TCRdb's table has in-frame clones only and misses some. V and J calls and clone size are copied from that table; D and trimming were computed from the DNA. The table includes about 14,000 clones, approximately 73% detected once. This TCR came from a man between 65 and 85 years old with acute or convalescent COVID-19. The gene calls are TRBV6-5 and TRBJ1-3; 9 bases agree with TRBD1. The sample was peripheral blood. DNA of the CDR3: TGTGCCAGCAGTTCACAGGGGGCGTCTGGAAACACCATATATTTT. Translation: CASSSQGASGNTIYF.